A single sample gave rise to the 13 T cell receptor beta chains below, sequenced in a study of blood T cell repertoires in COVID-19. Profiling relied on immunoSEQ multiplex PCR, and the TCRdb table lists in-frame clones only, not all of them. The sample holds 150,000 to 200,000 clones; around 86% are singletons and the top ten take about 3.5%. The sequenced sample consisted of peripheral blood. The origin of the receptors is an older man with acute or convalescent COVID-19.

The chain uses TRBV4-2 and TRBJ1-1; 7 nucleotides line up with TRBD1. The CDR3 runs 11 residues. CDR1 and CDR2 (germline): LGHNA, YNFKEQ. V gave up 3 bases and J gave up 10 bases; unmatched junction bases: 2. The CDR3 region is CASSQTGRAFF. The CDR3 bases are TGTGCCAGCAGCCAGACAGGGAGAGCTTTCTTT.

The chain combines TRBV6-4 with TRBJ2-2, with 11 bases lining up with TRBD2. The CDR3 spans 15 residues. Germline V lookup: CDR1 MRHNA, CDR2 SNTAGT. V gave up 8 bases and J gave up 5 bases; unmatched junction bases: 7. The CDR3 sequence: CASGLLAGETGELFF. The CDR3 nucleotides read TGTGCCAGCGGCCTACTAGCGGGAGAAACCGGGGAGCTGTTTTTT.

This chain links TRBV5-1 with TRBJ2-1, with 10 nucleotides matching TRBD2. This CDR3 comprises 14 residues. Germline loops: CDR1 SGHRS, CDR2 YFSETQ. Trimming cost V 4 bases and J 8 bases; bases outside gene matches: 6. The CDR3 nucleotides read TGCGCCAGCAGCCCTAGCGGGAGTGTCGATGAGCAGTTCTTC. It codes for CASSPSGSVDEQFF.

This rearrangement joins TRBV19 to TRBJ2-7; tentatively, D is TRBD1 (6 bases). Trimming took 4 bases from V and 3 from J, leaving 22 bases between them. The CDR3 is 17 amino acids. CDR1 and CDR2 (germline): LNHDA, SQIVND (reference sequence). CDR3 sequence (DNA): TGTGCCAGTAGTAGAACCCTAGGGGGTTCGGCTTTCTACGAGCAGTACTTC. This translates into CASSRTLGGSAFYEQYF.

The chain links TRBV2 to TRBJ2-5; maybe TRBD2 (5 bases). In germline, CDR1 is SNHLY, CDR2 FYNNEI. The V gene lost 11 bases and the J gene lost 5 bases, with 15 bases spanning the gap. The CDR3 runs 12 residues. For the CDR3, the DNA is TGTGCCTGTAATGGCGGGTTGGAGACCCAGTACTTC. Translated, it gives CACNGGLETQYF.

This clone came up once. This sequence joins TRBV10-2 and TRBJ2-5; 7 nucleotides agree with TRBD1. The CDR3 extends over 14 amino acids. Germline-derived CDR1 and CDR2 are WSHSY and SAAADI. V shed 6 bases, J shed 0 bases, and the junction held 4 bases outside the gene matches. CDR3 in DNA: TGCGCCAGCAGACCGGGACAGTACCAAGAGACCCAGTACTTC. It translates to CASRPGQYQETQYF.

The chain combines TRBV19 with TRBJ2-2; D possibly corresponds to TRBD1 (5 bases). There are 14 residues in the CDR3. V was pared by 2 bases and J by 7 bases, with 11 bases between. Germline assignment: CDR1 LNHDA and CDR2 SQIVND (reference sequence). For the CDR3, the DNA is TGTGCCAGTAGTATAAAGGGGCCGAGCGGGGAGCTGTTTTTT. Translated: CASSIKGPSGELFF.

V is TRBV12-3 or TRBV12-4 and J is TRBJ1-1; D gene ambiguous. With 2 bases removed from V and 3 bases from J, the gap between germline ends came to 7 bases. This CDR3 spans 13 amino acids. For the CDR3, the DNA is TGTGCCAGCAGTTTAACTATCCACACTGAAGCTTTCTTT. This gives the protein CASSLTIHTEAFF.

Only a few counts were recorded for this clone. The gene calls are TRBV2 and TRBJ2-7; a possible D gene is TRBD2 (6 bases). With 3 bases removed from V and 3 bases from J, the gap between germline ends came to 12 bases. In germline, CDR1 is SNHLY, CDR2 FYNNEI. The CDR3 is made up of 14 amino acids. CDR3 loop: CASSEGRGLYEQYF. CDR3 DNA sequence: TGTGCCAGCAGTGAGGGGCGGGGACTCTACGAGCAGTACTTC.

The rearrangement joins TRBV28 to TRBJ2-5; D is perhaps TRBD2 (5 bases). CDR1 and CDR2 (germline): MDHEN, SYDVKM. The CDR3 is 12 residues long. V lost 8 bases to trimming and J lost 5 bases, with 12 bases between them. The CDR3 region has the DNA TGTGCCAGCGCCCGAGGCGGGGAGACCCAGTACTTC. This gives the protein CASARGGETQYF.

This chain uses TRBV12-3 or TRBV12-4 with TRBJ2-3; D is unclear. The CDR3 has 13 residues. The germline V and J ends were trimmed by 6 bases and 4 bases, with 11 bases remaining between them. The CDR3 loop reads CASRHNMADTQYF. The CDR3 DNA follows: TGTGCCAGCAGACATAACATGGCAGATACGCAGTATTTT.

The V call is TRBV7-9, the J call TRBJ2-3, with a tentative D call TRBD2 (7 bases). Germline assignment: CDR1 SEHNR and CDR2 FQNEAQ (reference sequence). Trimming shortened V by 4 bases and J by 1 base, and 15 bases separated the two germline ends. CDR3 length: 16 residues. CDR3 protein: CASSSARGLGTDTQYF. DNA of the CDR3: TGTGCCAGCAGCTCGGCGCGGGGGCTGGGCACAGATACGCAGTATTTT.

The gene calls are TRBV7-2 and TRBJ2-5; D is perhaps TRBD2 (6 bases). Germline CDR1 is SGHTA and CDR2 is FQGNSA. V was trimmed by 5 bases and J by 5 bases, leaving 15 bases between them. The CDR3 length is 14 residues. This chain's CDR3 is CASSAGLSRETQYF. Written as DNA, the CDR3 is TGTGCCAGCAGCGCGGGACTCTCCCGGGAGACCCAGTACTTC.